The T cell receptor beta chain described here comes from a study of regulatory T cells in long-lasting Graves disease. Sample time point: newly diagnosed GD, antithyroid drugs for less than 3 months. TCR sequences were obtained from RNA taken from PBMCs. The sample holds a few counts of this clonotype. Construction of TCR beta libraries relied on iRepertoire HTBI primers and on Arm-PCR targeting CDR3 regions. TCRdb re-called the multiplex PCR reads with MiXCR, one entry per CDR3 protein. The table has 580,000 or so distinct CDR3 sequences, about 16% seen once. This CDR3 has 13 residues. Losses at the gene ends were 1 base for V and 8 bases for J; bases not matched to a gene: 2. Looked up from germline, CDR1 is MNHEY and CDR2 is SMNVEV (reference sequence). The sample was also linked to a second study, of T cells in Graves' hyperthyroidism and ophthalmopathy.

J is TRBJ1-1 and V is TRBV27, with 9 bases identical to TRBD1. The sequence came from a man aged 18 to 30 with Graves disease. Sequencing used peripheral blood mononuclear cells (PBMCs), obtained at new diagnosis, from a patient treated with antithyroid drugs. CDR3 sequence reads: CASSLFGQGEAFF. CDR3 in DNA: TGTGCCAGCAGTTTATTTGGACAGGGGGAAGCTTTCTTT.